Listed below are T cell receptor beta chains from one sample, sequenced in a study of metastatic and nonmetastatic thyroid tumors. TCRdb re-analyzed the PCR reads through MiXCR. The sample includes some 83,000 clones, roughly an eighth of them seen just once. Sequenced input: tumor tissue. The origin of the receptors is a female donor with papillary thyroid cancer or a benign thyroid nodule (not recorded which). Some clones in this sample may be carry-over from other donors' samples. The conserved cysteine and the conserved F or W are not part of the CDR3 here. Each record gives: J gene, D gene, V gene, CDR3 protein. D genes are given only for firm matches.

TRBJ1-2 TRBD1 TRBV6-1 ASSFDRGLDGYT
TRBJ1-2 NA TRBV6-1 ASREQGSLTYGYT
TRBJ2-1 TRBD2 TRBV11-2 ASSRSPGLAGVSSSYNEQF
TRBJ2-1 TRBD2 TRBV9 ASSVAPGGRNEQF
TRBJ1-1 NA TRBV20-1 SASGTLNTEAF
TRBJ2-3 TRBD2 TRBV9 ASSTGTSGITDTQY
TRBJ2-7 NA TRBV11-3 ASKSGSGLYEQY
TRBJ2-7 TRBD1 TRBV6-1 ASIPIPGQCVYEQY
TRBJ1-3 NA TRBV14 ASSQANTIY
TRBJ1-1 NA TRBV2 ASRGQVSTEAF
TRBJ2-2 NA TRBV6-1 AVGTNTGELF
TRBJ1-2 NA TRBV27 ASSLVLGGGYT
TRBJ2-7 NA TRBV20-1 SATPKPYEQY
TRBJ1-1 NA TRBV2 ASSVAGPTEAF
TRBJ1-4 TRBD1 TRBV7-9 ASSLDGQGINEKLF
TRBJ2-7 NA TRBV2 ASRWEVYEQY
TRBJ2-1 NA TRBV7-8 AIRSYSEQF
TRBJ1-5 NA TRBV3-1 ASSQGVWQPQH
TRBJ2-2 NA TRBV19 ASSIVGGNTGELF
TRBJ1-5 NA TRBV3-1 ASSDRPVQPQH
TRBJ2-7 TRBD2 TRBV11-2 ASSSEAGGPYEQY
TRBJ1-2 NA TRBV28 ASSLCRLFLCAGYT
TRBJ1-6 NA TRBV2 ASSVDRVSELR
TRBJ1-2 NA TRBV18 ASSRVKDVLVEAYGYT
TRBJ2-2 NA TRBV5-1 ASSFGRSTGELF
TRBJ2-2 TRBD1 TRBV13 ASSPPDRATGELF
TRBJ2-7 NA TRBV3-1 ASSQDDEQY
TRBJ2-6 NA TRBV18 ASSATVSGANVLT
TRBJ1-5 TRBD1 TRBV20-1 SARDPTGDSSNQPQH
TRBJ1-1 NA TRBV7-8 ASSFMVNTEAF
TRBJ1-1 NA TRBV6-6 ASSYGTANTEAF
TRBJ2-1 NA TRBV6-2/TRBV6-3 ASSWWGSQYNEQF
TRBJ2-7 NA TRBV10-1 ASSVGQVGNEQY
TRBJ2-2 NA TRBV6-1 ASSEGEGRRHTGELF
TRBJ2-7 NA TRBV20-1 SASGINIYEQY
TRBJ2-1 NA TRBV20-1 SALPFNEQF
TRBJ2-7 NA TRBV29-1 SVEDRTKSGYEQY
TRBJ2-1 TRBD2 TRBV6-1 ASRSGNSYNEQF
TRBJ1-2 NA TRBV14 ASSQEATLGGYT
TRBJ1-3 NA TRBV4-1 ASSSLGGASGNTIY
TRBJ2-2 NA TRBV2 ASNGRTNAGELF
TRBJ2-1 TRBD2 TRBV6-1 ASSGLAGVGNEQF
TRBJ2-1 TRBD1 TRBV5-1 ASSLAGAQGDEQF
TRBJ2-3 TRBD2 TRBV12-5 ASGPGGSGRVADTQY
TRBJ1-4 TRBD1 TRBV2 ASRSPGQSNEKLF
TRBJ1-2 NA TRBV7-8 ASSLGGLGSVYT
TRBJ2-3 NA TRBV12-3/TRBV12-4 ASSRVFLEGGDTQY
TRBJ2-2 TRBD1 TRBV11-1 ASSVEQGAHTGELF
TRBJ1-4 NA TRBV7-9 ASTPGPSGEKLF
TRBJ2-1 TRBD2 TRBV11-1 ASRTSGRWGNEQF